The clone carrying this T cell receptor (beta chain) was seen many times. Its antigen is not identified. In TCRdb, the RT-PCR reads were re-called with MiXCR into one record per CDR3 protein. The table records 500,000 or so distinct CDR3 sequences, more than 15% of them present only once. CDR1 and CDR2 from the germline V gene are MNHNS and SASEGT. The CDR3 is 13 residues long. Germline trimming cut 4 bases from V and 3 bases from J; bases unmatched to any gene: 2. The data belong to a study of response to subunit inactivated influenza vaccine. Study-level findings and limits: There was a suggestion from the authors that each seasonal influenza vaccination recruits few new T cells.

This material consisted of CD4+ T cells sorted from PBMCs, taken around 25 months after vaccination. The chain is built from TRBV6-1 and TRBJ2-7; 8 bases agree with TRBD1. This receptor was taken from a man in his fifties or sixties who received an inactivated influenza vaccine. CDR3 residues: CASSAGGGYEQYF. The CDR3 DNA follows: TGTGCCAGCAGTGCAGGGGGCGGCTACGAGCAGTACTTC.